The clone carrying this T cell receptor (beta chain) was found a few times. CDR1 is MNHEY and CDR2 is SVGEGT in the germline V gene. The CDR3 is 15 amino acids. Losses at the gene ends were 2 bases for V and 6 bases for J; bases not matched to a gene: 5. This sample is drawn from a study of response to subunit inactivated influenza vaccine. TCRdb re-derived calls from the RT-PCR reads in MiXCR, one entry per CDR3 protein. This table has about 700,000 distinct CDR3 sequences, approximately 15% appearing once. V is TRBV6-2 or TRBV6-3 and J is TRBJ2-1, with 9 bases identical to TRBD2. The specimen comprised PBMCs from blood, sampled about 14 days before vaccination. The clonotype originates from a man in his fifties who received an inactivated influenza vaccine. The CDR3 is CASSYEAGGLNEQFF. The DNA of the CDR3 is TGTGCCAGCAGTTACGAGGCGGGGGGGCTCAATGAGCAGTTCTTC.